These 9 T cell receptor beta chains originate from one sample sequenced in a study. Cells sorted as Tregs were CD4+, CD25+ and CD127-/low. TCRdb independently ran MiXCR on the 5' RACE reads; one entry per CDR3 protein. The sample holds under 65,000 distinct CDR3 sequences, less than 25% seen once. The sequencing input was tumor-infiltrating Tregs sorted from the breast tumor. These receptors all stem from a female donor with breast cancer.

This clonotype has just a few counts. This chain joins TRBV24-1 and TRBJ2-1; TRBD2 aligns across 8 bases. The germline V gene encodes CDR1 KGHDR and CDR2 SFDVKD. This CDR3 contains 14 residues. J gave up 5 bases and V 5 bases, and 4 bases lay outside the gene matches. The DNA of the CDR3 is TGTGCCACCAGTGTCGGGAGGGCGCACAATGAGCAGTTCTTC. It codes for CATSVGRAHNEQFF.

This clonotype was observed a few times. The chain carries TRBV11-3 and TRBJ2-6; D might be TRBD2 (6 bases). The CDR3 length is 16 residues. The V end lost 4 bases, the J end lost 0 bases, and 10 bases lay between the germline ends. Germline V gene data show CDR1 as SGHNT and CDR2 as YENEEA. The CDR3 region is CASSYGRGSGANVLTF. The DNA for the CDR3 is TGTGCCAGCAGCTACGGGCGGGGCTCTGGGGCCAACGTCCTGACTTTC.

Points on this clonotype: A much larger clone lies one base from this, so it may be a read error. This sequence joins TRBV7-2 and TRBJ2-7, with D maybe TRBD2 (5 bases). The germline V gene has CDR1 SGHTA and CDR2 FQGNSA. The CDR3 runs 14 residues. Trimming left V 2 bases short and J 5 bases short, with 13 bases between. The CDR3 DNA sequence: TGTGCCAGCAGCTTACGGGGATTTGGGAACGAGCAGTACTTC. As protein: CASSLRGFGNEQYF.

The sample holds a few counts of this clonotype. The chain recombines TRBV12-3 or TRBV12-4 with TRBJ2-7; 11 bases fit TRBD1. V lost 1 base, J lost 6 bases, and 5 bases stayed unmatched. CDR3 length: 15 amino acids. The CDR3 sequence: CASSLVFGTGGEQYF. The CDR3 DNA reads as TGTGCCAGCAGTTTAGTTTTCGGGACAGGGGGCGAGCAGTACTTC.

This clonotype was observed a few times. One base away lies a much larger clone, so this may be a sequencing read error. The missing conserved phenylalanine or tryptophan at the end of this CDR3 makes a read error likely. The chain recombines TRBV7-9 with TRBJ1-2; unclear D gene. The CDR3 has 11 amino acids. Looked up from germline, CDR1 is SEHNR and CDR2 is FQNEAQ (reference sequence). Trimming left V 3 bases short and J 6 bases short, with 5 bases between. CDR3 DNA: TGTGCCAGCAGCTTGGGCGATGGCTACACCTGC. It specifies CASSLGDGYTC.

The chain couples TRBV7-2 to TRBJ2-5; D ambiguous. CDR3 length: 15 amino acids. Trimming took off 1 base at V and 1 base at J, with 10 bases between the two ends. The germline CDR1 and CDR2 sequences are SGHTA and FQGNSA. CDR3 region: CASSLGGRIQETQYF. CDR3 bases: TGTGCCAGCAGCTTAGGTGGACGGATCCAAGAGACCCAGTACTTC.

This clonotype was observed a few times. V and J are TRBV28 and TRBJ2-7; D may be TRBD1 (6 bases). Trimming took off 6 bases at V and 3 bases at J, with 9 bases between the two ends. Germline loops: CDR1 MDHEN, CDR2 SYDVKM. The CDR3 has 12 residues. The CDR3 sequence: CASSTQGYEQYF. CDR3 DNA: TGTGCCAGCAGCACACAGGGCTACGAGCAGTACTTC.

This clonotype showed up many times. This chain joins TRBV5-1 and TRBJ2-5; unclear D gene. The germline V gene has CDR1 SGHRS and CDR2 YFSETQ. V lost 6 bases to trimming and J lost 5 bases, with 11 bases between them. This CDR3 contains 12 residues. As DNA, the CDR3 is TGCGCCAGCAATGGCGGTCCGGAGACCCAGTACTTC. Translating it yields CASNGGPETQYF.

This clonotype was counted a single time. A much larger clone differs by one base, so this may be a read error. This chain connects TRBV5-1 to TRBJ2-7; the D is unclear. CDR3 length equals 13 residues. Germline V gene lookup returns CDR1 SGHRS and CDR2 YFSETQ. CDR3 coding DNA: TGCGCCAGCGGCTTGTTGAGCGACGGAGAGCAGTACTTC. This translates into CASGLLSDGEQYF.